Shown below are 26 T cell receptor beta chains from a single sample sequenced in a study of T cell responses to AZD1222 COVID-19 vaccine. TCRdb's table, derived via immunoSEQ multiplex PCR, lists solely in-frame clones and lacks some. The sample gives 150,000 to 200,000 clones, roughly nine tenths of which show up once; under 4% is in the top ten. Sequencing used peripheral blood, obtained 28 days after the second AZD1222 dose. These receptors were obtained from an adult who received the AZD1222 COVID-19 vaccine.

The J gene is TRBJ2-7, the V gene TRBV19; the D gene is possibly TRBD2 (5 bases). V lost 3 bases, J lost 6 bases, and 15 bases lay in between. CDR3 length equals 14 residues. The germline V gene has CDR1 LNHDA and CDR2 SQIVND (reference sequence). The CDR3 region is CASSIGWRGSEQYF. The DNA for the CDR3 is TGTGCCAGTAGTATCGGGTGGAGAGGGAGCGAGCAGTACTTC.

The chain is built from TRBV10-3 and TRBJ1-1, with D possibly matching TRBD1 (5 bases). The V end lost 4 bases, the J end lost 1 base, and 16 bases lay between the germline ends. The CDR3 extends over 16 amino acids. The germline CDR1 and CDR2 sequences are ENHRY and SYGVKD. CDR3 loop: CAISGSAGRRNTEAFF. In DNA form, the CDR3 reads TGTGCCATCAGTGGATCCGCAGGGAGAAGGAACACTGAAGCTTTCTTT.

The gene calls are TRBV7-8 and TRBJ1-6, with TRBD1 identical over 7 bases. V lost 6 bases to trimming and J lost 9 bases; unmatched junction nucleotides: 5. This CDR3 spans 13 amino acids. Germline values: CDR1 SGHVS, CDR2 FQNEAQ. The CDR3 loop is CASSDRVGSPLHF. Written as DNA, the CDR3 is TGTGCCAGCAGTGACAGGGTGGGTTCACCCCTCCACTTT.

The chain has TRBV6-5 and TRBJ2-5; 9 nucleotides line up with TRBD1. This CDR3 spans 13 amino acids. The germline V gene encodes CDR1 MNHEY and CDR2 SVGAGI. J gave up 6 bases and V 5 bases, and 4 bases lay outside the gene matches. CDR3 sequence reads: CASSMDRGQTQYF. CDR3 DNA sequence: TGTGCCAGCAGTATGGACAGGGGACAGACCCAGTACTTC.

The chain has TRBV5-4 and TRBJ2-7; tentative D call: TRBD1 (6 bases). CDR1 SGHNT and CDR2 YYREEE come from the germline V gene (reference sequence). V was pared by 0 bases and J by 5 bases, with 6 bases between. The CDR3 consists of 12 residues. CDR3 sequence: CASSLEGDEQYF. The DNA for the CDR3 is TGTGCCAGCAGCTTGGAGGGGGACGAGCAGTACTTC.

In this sample, this clone turned up a few times. The V gene is TRBV4-1, the J gene TRBJ1-3; possible D gene TRBD1, 5 bases. Germline V gene sequence: CDR1 MGHRA, CDR2 YSYEKL. Trimming cost V 4 bases and J 0 bases, with 16 bases left between them. The CDR3 runs to 17 residues. The CDR3 sequence is CASSPPGRMISGNTIYF. In nucleotides, the CDR3 is TGCGCCAGCAGCCCGCCGGGACGCATGATCTCTGGAAACACCATATATTTT.

The chain joins TRBV19 to TRBJ1-4; D might be TRBD1 (5 bases). V was cut by 7 bases and J by 5 bases, with 14 bases left in between. This CDR3 has 14 amino acids. From germline, CDR1 is LNHDA and CDR2 SQIVND (reference sequence). CDR3 DNA: TGTGCCAGTACCTCGGACGGACACAATGAAAAACTGTTTTTT. The encoded protein is CASTSDGHNEKLFF.

The V call is TRBV7-9, the J call TRBJ1-1; D not resolved. From germline, CDR1 is SEHNR and CDR2 FQNEAQ (reference sequence). There are 14 residues in the CDR3. Between the trimmed V and J ends, which lost 1 base and 3 bases, there was a span of 9 bases. The CDR3 loop is CASSLGGQDTEAFF. The CDR3, as DNA: TGTGCCAGCAGCTTAGGGGGTCAGGACACTGAAGCTTTCTTT.

Only one count was recorded for this clone. The chain employs TRBV11-3 and TRBJ1-2; D not resolved. The V end was cut by 2 bases, the J end by 1 base, with 5 bases between. The length of the CDR3 is 13 residues. Looked up from germline, CDR1 is SGHNT and CDR2 is YENEEA. CDR3 DNA: TGTGCCAGCAGCTTAAGCATTAACTATGGCTACACCTTC. The encoded protein is CASSLSINYGYTF.

J is TRBJ1-5 and V is TRBV28; 9 bases agree with TRBD1. Trimming cost V 8 bases and J 7 bases; bases outside gene matches: 6. The germline V gene encodes CDR1 MDHEN and CDR2 SYDVKM. This CDR3 region has 13 residues. In DNA form, the CDR3 reads TGTGCCAGCCTTGGGGACAGGGAGCAGCCCCAGCATTTT. Amino acids: CASLGDREQPQHF.

In regard to this clone: One junction end does not reproduce the germline sequence, and a read error may be involved. The rearrangement joins TRBV6-5 to TRBJ1-2; D is perhaps TRBD1 (5 bases). This CDR3 is 15 amino acids long. Per germline, CDR1 MNHEY and CDR2 SVGAGI. The DNA of the CDR3 is TGTGCCAACAGTCGACAGCTAACAGCTAACTATGGCTACACCTTC. This gives the protein CANSRQLTANYGYTF.

In this sample, this clone turned up once. V and J are TRBV27 and TRBJ1-5, with D unresolved. Per the germline V gene, CDR1 is MNHEY and CDR2 is SMNVEV (reference sequence). This CDR3 is built from 13 residues. Trimming shortened V by 0 bases and J by 7 bases, and 7 bases separated the two germline ends. The CDR3 DNA is TGTGCCAGCAGTTTATCGACTCTCCAGCCCCAGCATTTT. This encodes CASSLSTLQPQHF.

The genes are TRBV5-8 and TRBJ2-7, with D tentatively TRBD2 (5 bases). Germline CDR1 reads SGHTS; CDR2 reads YDEGEE. The V end was cut by 0 bases, the J end by 6 bases, with 16 bases between. CDR3 length: 15 residues. CDR3 in amino acids: CASSLELGGVGEQYF. Written as DNA, the CDR3 is TGTGCCAGCAGCTTGGAACTTGGAGGCGTGGGCGAGCAGTACTTC.

This chain joins TRBV6-1 and TRBJ2-7; D is tentatively TRBD1 or TRBD2 (5 bases each). CDR1 MNHNS and CDR2 SASEGT come from the germline V gene. Trimming removed 2 bases from V and 1 base from J, with 18 bases in between. CDR3 length: 17 amino acids. CDR3 residues: CASSEFVPRDGSYEQYF. The CDR3 bases are TGTGCCAGCAGTGAATTCGTCCCCCGGGACGGTTCCTACGAGCAGTACTTC.

CDR3 protein: CASSTDNSGNTIYF. For the CDR3, the DNA is TGTGCCAGTAGTACGGACAACTCTGGAAACACCATATATTTT. This rearrangement joins TRBV19 to TRBJ1-3, with D tentatively TRBD1 (5 bases). The germline V and J ends were trimmed by 4 bases and 0 bases, with 7 bases remaining between them. This CDR3 is 14 amino acids long. Looked up from germline, CDR1 is LNHDA and CDR2 is SQIVND (reference sequence).

The chain combines TRBV3-1 (or the pseudogene TRBV3-2) with TRBJ2-6; 7 bases are shared with TRBD1. J was trimmed by 1 base and V by 4 bases; bases with no gene match: 4. The CDR3 runs 16 residues. Germline V lookup: CDR1 LGHDT, CDR2 YNNKEL (reference sequence). The CDR3 sequence: CASSRRGPSGANVLTF. The DNA of the CDR3 is TGTGCCAGCAGCCGAAGGGGGCCGTCTGGGGCCAACGTCCTGACTTTC.

There are a few counts of this clone. V and J are TRBV6-1 and TRBJ2-1; the match to TRBD2 covers 15 bases. The V segment lost 1 base and the J segment 8 bases; nucleotides outside the gene matches: 9. The CDR3 extends over 18 amino acids. The germline gives CDR1 MNHNS, CDR2 SASEGT. The CDR3 sequence: CASSEGFPGLAGGHEQFF. The CDR3 region has the DNA TGTGCCAGCAGTGAAGGCTTTCCTGGACTAGCGGGAGGGCATGAGCAGTTCTTC.

The rearrangement links TRBV7-9 to TRBJ1-5; 9 bases map to TRBD1. V was clipped by 7 bases and J by 5 bases; unmatched bases: 6. The germline CDR1 and CDR2 sequences are SEHNR and FQNEAQ (reference sequence). This CDR3 is 14 amino acids long. CDR3 sequence: CASTFDRGYQPQHF. The CDR3 DNA follows: TGTGCCAGCACCTTTGACAGGGGGTATCAGCCCCAGCATTTT.

V is TRBV7-6 and J is TRBJ2-1; TRBD2 matches 7 bases. Germline CDR1 and CDR2: SGHVS and FNYEAQ. The CDR3 contains 15 residues. V trimming: 2 bases; J trimming: 7 bases; junction bases outside the gene matches: 8. The CDR3 DNA reads TGTGCCAGCAGCTTAAGGGGACTAAACTTGAATGAGCAGTTCTTC. The encoded protein is CASSLRGLNLNEQFF. Full variable domain (missing parts from reference TRBV7-6 and TRBJ2-1): GAGVSQSPRYKVTKRGQDVALRCDPISGHVSLYWYRQALGQGPEFLTYFNYEAQQDKSGLPNDRFSAERPEGSISTLTIQRTEQRDSAMYRCASSLRGLNLNEQFFGPGTRLTVL.

The V gene is TRBV7-2, the J gene TRBJ1-4; possible D gene TRBD1, 6 bases. CDR1 and CDR2 from the germline V gene are SGHTA and FQGNSA. This CDR3 region has 15 residues. Trimming cost V 5 bases and J 2 bases, with 12 bases left between them. The CDR3 region has the DNA TGTGCCAGCAGCCTGGGGGCGGTGACTAATGAAAAACTGTTTTTT. It codes for CASSLGAVTNEKLFF.

The chain is built from TRBV5-5 and TRBJ2-2; D unclear. V was clipped by 2 bases and J by 0 bases, with 11 bases between them. The germline CDR1 and CDR2 sequences are SGHKS and YYEKEE (reference sequence). The CDR3 consists of 16 residues. The chain's CDR3 is CASSLWATTNTGELFF. The CDR3 DNA is TGTGCCAGCAGCTTATGGGCCACAACGAACACCGGGGAGCTGTTTTTT.

CDR3 nucleotides: TGCGCCAGCAGCCAAGACGACCCTTCGGCGGGGGACCCCAATCAGCCCCAGCATTTT. This encodes CASSQDDPSAGDPNQPQHF. The rearrangement uses TRBV4-1 and TRBJ1-5; TRBD1 is a possible D gene (5 bases). The V gene lost 0 bases and the J gene lost 3 bases, with 21 bases spanning the gap. CDR1 and CDR2 (germline): MGHRA, YSYEKL. This CDR3 comprises 19 residues.

The table lists this clone with a count of one. The chain has TRBV5-4 and TRBJ1-3; D gene uncertain. Germline loops: CDR1 SGHNT, CDR2 YYREEE (reference sequence). This CDR3 spans 14 amino acids. The V end was cut by 0 bases, the J end by 1 base, with 5 bases between. CDR3 in amino acids: CASSLGDSGNTIYF. For the CDR3, the DNA is TGTGCCAGCAGCTTGGGGGATTCTGGAAACACCATATATTTT.

CDR3 in DNA: TGTGCCATCAGTGAGTCTGGCTCTCTCGGAAATTCACCCCTCCACTTT. Its translation is CAISESGSLGNSPLHF. J is TRBJ1-6 and V is TRBV10-3; D is ambiguous. Between the trimmed V and J ends, which lost 0 bases and 7 bases, there was a span of 13 bases. CDR1 and CDR2 (germline): ENHRY, SYGVKD. The CDR3 covers 16 residues.

The rearrangement joins TRBV9 to TRBJ2-2, with 8 bases fitting TRBD2. V was clipped by 4 bases and J by 0 bases; unmatched bases: 5. The CDR3 has 16 residues. In germline, CDR1 is SGDLS, CDR2 YYNGEE. This CDR3 is CASSLRGLANTGELFF. In DNA, the CDR3 is TGTGCCAGCAGCCTCAGGGGACTAGCGAACACCGGGGAGCTGTTTTTT.

J is TRBJ2-6 and V is TRBV11-2; D remains ambiguous. V was pared by 2 bases and J by 0 bases, with 5 bases between. CDR3 length: 15 residues. The germline V gene has CDR1 SGHAT and CDR2 FQNNGV. Here the CDR3 reads CASSLQYSGANVLTF. In DNA form, the CDR3 reads TGTGCCAGCAGCTTACAGTACTCTGGGGCCAACGTCCTGACTTTC.